The clone carrying this TCR beta chain was seen once. Assay used: immunoSEQ multiplex PCR; TCRdb lists only in-frame clones, some missing. The sample includes 40,000 to 45,000 clones, 76% of them seen just once. The sample comes from a study of PD-1 blockade in classical Hodgkin lymphoma. The CDR3 sequence is 15 residues long. CDR1 is SGHTA and CDR2 is FQGTGA in the germline V gene. After removal of 3 bases from V and 5 bases from J, the junction contained 6 bases not matched to a gene. All trial patients relapsed after autologous stem cell transplantation. The source of this sequence is a human donor with classical Hodgkin lymphoma. This specimen was peripheral blood mononuclear cells (PBMCs), taken at baseline. The rearrangement uses TRBV7-3 and TRBJ2-2; TRBD1 matches at 7 bases. The CDR3, as DNA: TGTGCCAGCAGCTTGGCAGGGGGAAAGACCGGGGAGCTGTTTTTT. Protein product: CASSLAGGKTGELFF.